Listed here is a single TCR beta chain. This sample is drawn from a study of blood T cell repertoires in COVID-19. Study-level background: Both acute and convalescent COVID-19 samples were obtained from the United States, Italy and Spain. In each case, the material was cDNA or gDNA derived from T cells, B-cell-depleted T cells, or PBMCs.

The authors' processing: Nucleated cell counts were estimated from reference gene primer amplification. TCRdb keeps only in-frame clones here, not all; method: immunoSEQ multiplex PCR. V, J and clone size are taken as reported in that table, and D and trimming were inferred from the DNA itself. The table lists some 190,000 clones, more than 75% of them singletons. Cohorts were assigned according to the clinical history that participants reported. Germline values: CDR1 MDHEN, CDR2 SYDVKM. CDR3 length equals 14 residues. V shed 11 bases, J shed 2 bases, and the junction held 7 bases outside the gene matches.

The source of this sequence is a woman between 45 and 60 years old with acute COVID-19. V and J are TRBV28 and TRBJ1-5, with 9 bases fitting TRBD1. The source material was PBMCs or T cells enriched from blood (not recorded which). CDR3 in amino acids: CALGQGTGNQPQHF. The CDR3, as DNA: TGTGCCCTGGGACAGGGAACGGGCAATCAGCCCCAGCATTTT.